The 10 T cell receptor beta chains below all came from one sample that was sequenced in a study of T cells after yellow fever vaccination. Each CDR3 protein gets one entry after TCRdb re-called the 5' RACE reads with MiXCR. The repertoire holds some 250,000 distinct CDR3 sequences, with approximately 3.8% as singletons. Here the sequenced sample was PBMCs, taken 15 days after the yellow fever booster vaccination. The receptor set was obtained from a man younger than 35 who received the YFV17D yellow fever vaccine.

Details on this clonotype: A much larger clonotype is one base distant, so this may be a read error. The chain combines TRBV5-1 with TRBJ1-1; D call uncertain. Germline assignment: CDR1 SGHRS and CDR2 YFSETQ. The V end was cut by 7 bases, the J end by 7 bases, with 17 bases between. The CDR3 consists of 13 residues. CDR3 in DNA: TGCGCCAGCCGCACTATCCCACAGTGTGAAGCTTTCTTT. Its translation is CASRTIPQCEAFF.

Ten or more counts support this clonotype. The rearrangement links TRBV10-3 to TRBJ1-2, with TRBD1 matching over 7 bases. The CDR3 is 14 residues long. Germline-derived CDR1 and CDR2 are ENHRY and SYGVKD. The V and J ends lost 3 bases and 6 bases, in that order; junction bases with no gene match: 7. The CDR3 protein is CAISEDRARDGYTF. CDR3 DNA: TGTGCCATCAGTGAAGACAGGGCGAGGGATGGCTACACCTTC.

This clonotype was seen repeatedly, ten times or more. J is TRBJ2-1 and V is TRBV5-1, with 9 bases identical to TRBD2. Germline V CDR1 and CDR2: SGHRS, YFSETQ. CDR3 size: 15 residues. Trimming cost V 2 bases and J 5 bases; bases outside gene matches: 5. The CDR3 DNA follows: TGCGCCAGCAGCTTTGGGCTAGCGGGGAACAATGAGCAGTTCTTC. The encoded protein is CASSFGLAGNNEQFF.

This clonotype was counted ten times or more. The rearrangement joins TRBV5-1 to TRBJ2-7; the D is unclear. V was shortened by 4 bases and J by 3 bases, with 11 bases between the two germline ends. The CDR3 spans 13 residues. Looked up from germline, CDR1 is SGHRS and CDR2 is YFSETQ. DNA for the CDR3: TGCGCCAGCAGCGATGGATCCGTCTACGAGCAGTACTTC. Its translation: CASSDGSVYEQYF.

This clonotype was seen repeatedly, ten times or more. This rearrangement joins TRBV7-2 to TRBJ2-5, with unresolved D. Trimming took 4 bases from V and 2 from J, leaving 11 bases between them. The germline V gene encodes CDR1 SGHTA and CDR2 FQGNSA. This CDR3 spans 14 amino acids. The DNA for the CDR3 is TGTGCCAGCAGCTCGGTCCCCAAACAAGAGACCCAGTACTTC. Its protein product is CASSSVPKQETQYF.

This clonotype was found many times. The chain joins TRBV7-9 to TRBJ2-1, with 8 bases identical to TRBD2. The CDR3 extends over 15 amino acids. Per germline, CDR1 SEHNR and CDR2 FQNEAQ (reference sequence). The V segment lost 2 bases and the J segment 9 bases; nucleotides outside the gene matches: 9. DNA for the CDR3: TGTGCCAGCAGCTTACTGGCGGGGGGAGGAAGTGAGCAGTTCTTC. This translates into CASSLLAGGGSEQFF.

This clonotype was seen repeatedly, ten times or more. This chain uses TRBV4-3 with TRBJ1-2; D gene uncertain. There are 16 residues in the CDR3. Looked up from germline, CDR1 is LGHNA and CDR2 is YSLEER. Deletions cut 4 bases from V and 1 base from J, with 16 bases between. In DNA form, the CDR3 reads TGCGCCAGCAGCCGAGAGAGGAACACACTTAACTATGGCTACACCTTC. This codes for CASSRERNTLNYGYTF.

This chain's CDR3 is CASSRGPSGGIEQFF. In DNA, the CDR3 is TGTGCCAGCAGCCGTGGGCCTAGCGGGGGAATTGAGCAGTTCTTC. The chain links TRBV7-6 to TRBJ2-1, with 10 bases matching TRBD2. This CDR3 is built from 15 residues. Germline CDR1 and CDR2: SGHVS and FNYEAQ. The ends lost 5 bases at V and 9 bases at J; junction bases unmatched: 10.

This clonotype was observed many times. This chain links TRBV11-2 with TRBJ2-5; 8 bases fit TRBD1. V lost 4 bases, J lost 5 bases, and 6 bases stayed unmatched. From germline, CDR1 is SGHAT and CDR2 FQNNGV. The CDR3 loop spans 14 amino acids. As DNA, the CDR3 is TGTGCCAGCAGCTCGACAGGGGTGGGTGAGACCCAGTACTTC. It codes for CASSSTGVGETQYF. The complete variable domain, with remaining parts taken from reference TRBV11-2 and TRBJ2-5, reads EAGVAQSPRYKIIEKRQSVAFWCNPISGHATLYWYQQILGQGPKLLIQFQNNGVVDDSQLPKDRFSAERLKGVDSTLKIQPAKLEDSAVYLCASSSTGVGETQYFGPGTRLLVL.

In this sample, this clonotype turned up many times. The chain recombines TRBV7-9 with TRBJ2-7, with D unclear. CDR1 and CDR2 (germline): SEHNR, FQNEAQ (reference sequence). This CDR3 spans 14 amino acids. V was pared by 1 base and J by 0 bases, with 7 bases between. Here the CDR3 DNA reads TGTGCCAGCAGCTTAGGGAAGGGCTCCTACGAGCAGTACGTC. Residues: CASSLGKGSYEQYV.